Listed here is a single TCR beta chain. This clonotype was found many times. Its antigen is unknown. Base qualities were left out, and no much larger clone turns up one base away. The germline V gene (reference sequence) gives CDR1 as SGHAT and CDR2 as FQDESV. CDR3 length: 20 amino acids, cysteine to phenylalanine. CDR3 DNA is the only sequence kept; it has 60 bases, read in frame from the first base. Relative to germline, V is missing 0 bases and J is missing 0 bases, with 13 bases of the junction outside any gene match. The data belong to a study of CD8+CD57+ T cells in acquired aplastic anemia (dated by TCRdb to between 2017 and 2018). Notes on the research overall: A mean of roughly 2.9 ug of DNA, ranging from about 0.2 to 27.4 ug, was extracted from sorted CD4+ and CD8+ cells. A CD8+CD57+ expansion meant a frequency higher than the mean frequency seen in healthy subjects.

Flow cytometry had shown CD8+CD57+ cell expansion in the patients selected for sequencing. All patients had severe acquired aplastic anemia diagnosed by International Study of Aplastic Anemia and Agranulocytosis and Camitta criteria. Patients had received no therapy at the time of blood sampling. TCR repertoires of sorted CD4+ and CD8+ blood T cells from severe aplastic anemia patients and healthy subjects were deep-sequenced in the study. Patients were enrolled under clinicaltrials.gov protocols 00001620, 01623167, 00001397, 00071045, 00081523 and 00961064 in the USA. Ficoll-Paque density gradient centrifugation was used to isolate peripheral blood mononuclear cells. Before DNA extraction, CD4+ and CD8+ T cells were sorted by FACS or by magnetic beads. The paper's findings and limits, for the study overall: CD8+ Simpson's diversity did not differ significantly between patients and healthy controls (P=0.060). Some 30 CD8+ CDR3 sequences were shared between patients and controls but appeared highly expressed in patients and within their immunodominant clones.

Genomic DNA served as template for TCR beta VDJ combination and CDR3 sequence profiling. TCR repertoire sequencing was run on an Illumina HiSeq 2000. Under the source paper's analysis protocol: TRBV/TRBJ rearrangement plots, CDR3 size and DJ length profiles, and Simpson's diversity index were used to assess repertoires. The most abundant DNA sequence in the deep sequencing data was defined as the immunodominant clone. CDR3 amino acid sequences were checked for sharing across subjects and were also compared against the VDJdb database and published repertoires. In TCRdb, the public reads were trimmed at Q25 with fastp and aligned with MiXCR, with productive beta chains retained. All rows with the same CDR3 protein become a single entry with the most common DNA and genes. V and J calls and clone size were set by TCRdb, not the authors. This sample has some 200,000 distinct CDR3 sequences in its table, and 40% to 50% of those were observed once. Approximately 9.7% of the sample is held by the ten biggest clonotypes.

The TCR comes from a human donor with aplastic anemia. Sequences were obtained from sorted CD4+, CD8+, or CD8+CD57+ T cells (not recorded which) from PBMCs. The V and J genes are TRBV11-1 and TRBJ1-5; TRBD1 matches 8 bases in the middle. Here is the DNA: TGTGCCAGCAGCTTAGCGGAATTGGAGACAGGGGCGGATAGCAATCAGCCCCAGCATTTT. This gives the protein CASSLAELETGADSNQPQHF.